Listed below are T cell receptor beta chains from one sample, sequenced in a study of T cells in Graves' hyperthyroidism and ophthalmopathy. TCRdb reprocessed the multiplex PCR reads with MiXCR, giving one entry per CDR3 protein. The sample contains about 680,000 distinct CDR3 sequences, 30% to 40% of which appear only once. What was sequenced was blood. These receptors all come from a woman aged 40 to 50 with Graves' hyperthyroidism. The CDR3 runs from the conserved cysteine through the conserved F or W. A D gene is named only where the DNA matches it firmly. Clone size is given for some rows only: seen once, a few or many times, or a class if the clone is expanded.

>TRBJ2-7|TRBV6-5|-|few
TGTGCCAGCAGTTACTCGGAGGGAAGCTCCTACGAGCAGTACTTC
CASSYSEGSSYEQYF
>TRBJ2-7|TRBV7-8|TRBD2|-
TGTGCCAGCAGCTTAGTACTAGCGGGAGAACACTACGAGCAGTACTTC
CASSLVLAGEHYEQYF
>TRBJ1-5|TRBV11-2|TRBD1|-
TGTGCCAGCAGCTACGGGACAGGGTACGCTCACAATCAGCCCCAGCATTTT
CASSYGTGYAHNQPQHF
>TRBJ2-5|TRBV5-6|-|few
TGTGCCAGCAGCTTGTCCACAGGAGAAGAGACCCAGTACTTC
CASSLSTGEETQYF
>TRBJ2-2|TRBV6-2/TRBV6-3|-|few
TGTGCCAGCAGCCAGGGTAGGACCGGGGAGCTGTTTTTT
CASSQGRTGELFF
>TRBJ1-1|TRBV9|-|-
TGTGCCAGCAGCGTAGACGGTATGAGCACTGAAGCTTTCTTT
CASSVDGMSTEAFF
>TRBJ2-7|TRBV2|-|many
TGTGCCAGCAGGCCGGGTTGGAATTTATACGAGCAGTACTTC
CASRPGWNLYEQYF
>TRBJ1-6|TRBV11-2|-|many
TGTGCCAGCAGCCCGGGACGGGCAGAATCACCCCTCCACTTT
CASSPGRAESPLHF
>TRBJ2-2|TRBV7-2|TRBD2|few
TGTGCCACCCGACTAGCGGGGGACGGAGGCGGGGAGCTGTTTTTT
CATRLAGDGGGELFF
>TRBJ2-2|TRBV20-1|TRBD1|many
TGCAGTGCTAACAGGGGTGGCACCGGGGAGCTGTTTTTT
CSANRGGTGELFF
>TRBJ2-7|TRBV5-6|TRBD2|-
TGTGCCAGCAGCTTACCGGGACTAGCGGGAGCCTCCTACGAGCAGTACTTC
CASSLPGLAGASYEQYF
>TRBJ2-2|TRBV12-3/TRBV12-4|-|-
TGTGCCAGCAGTTCAACAGGGATTCTGATCTACGGGGAGCTGTTTTTT
CASSSTGILIYGELFF
>TRBJ2-2|TRBV24-1|TRBD1|few
TGTGCCACCAGTGATTTGCAACCCCAGGGGGCGAACACCGGGGAGCTGTTTTTT
CATSDLQPQGANTGELFF
>TRBJ2-7|TRBV6-1|-|many
TGTGCCAGCAGTGGGGCTATGTCCGCATCCTACGAGCAGTACTTC
CASSGAMSASYEQYF
>TRBJ1-1|TRBV20-1|-|-
TGCAGTGCTAGAGATCGTAAGAACACTGAAGCTTTCTTT
CSARDRKNTEAFF
>TRBJ1-2|TRBV6-1|TRBD1|-
TGTGCCAGCAGTCCTGACAGGGAGAGGGGCTACACCTTC
CASSPDRERGYTF
>TRBJ2-5|TRBV10-2|TRBD1|many
TGCGCCAGCAGTGAACCGGGACAGGCGTTCGGAGAGACCCAGTACTTC
CASSEPGQAFGETQYF
>TRBJ1-2|TRBV2|-|many
TGTGCCAGCAGTGCATACCAGTCCGGGGGCTCAGTTGGCTACACCTTC
CASSAYQSGGSVGYTF
>TRBJ2-7|TRBV7-9|TRBD1|few
TGTGCCAGCAGCTTAGGTCACTCCGGGACAGGGATCTCCTACGAGCAGTACTTC
CASSLGHSGTGISYEQYF
>TRBJ2-7|TRBV5-5|-|many
TGTGCCAGCAGCTCCCGCCGGGAAACCTACGAGCAGTACTTC
CASSSRRETYEQYF
>TRBJ2-3|TRBV24-1|-|-
TGTGCCACCAGTGATTTCTTAGCGGATAGCACAGATACGCAGTATTTT
CATSDFLADSTDTQYF
>TRBJ1-4|TRBV13|TRBD1|few
TGTGCCAGCAGCCTCCTGGGCAGGGGGGATGAAAAACTGTTTTTT
CASSLLGRGDEKLFF
>TRBJ2-2|TRBV10-3|-|many
TGTGCCATCAGTGAAATCTCTACGACGACCGGGGAGCTGTTTTTT
CAISEISTTTGELFF
>TRBJ1-6|TRBV5-6|-|many
TGTGCCAGCAGCGCGAACAACTCACCCCTCCACTTT
CASSANNSPLHF
>TRBJ2-7|TRBV7-6|-|-
TGTGCCAGCAGCTTAGCCCTTAGCAATGAGCAGTACTTC
CASSLALSNEQYF
>TRBJ1-2|TRBV12-3/TRBV12-4|TRBD1|-
TGTGCCAGCACCCCTAAGACAGGGGGCTATGGCTACACCTTC
CASTPKTGGYGYTF
>TRBJ2-5|TRBV12-3/TRBV12-4|-|-
TGTGCCAGTTCCTCGGGTCGGCGGGCGCAAGAACAAGAGACCCAGTACTTC
CASSSGRRAQEQETQYF
>TRBJ1-5|TRBV2|-|many
TGTGCCAGCAGTGAATGGTCCGGAAGCAATCAGCCCCAGCATTTT
CASSEWSGSNQPQHF
>TRBJ2-2|TRBV25-1|TRBD1|-
TGTGCCAGTACAAAACAGGGGGCCGGCACCGGGGAGCTGTTTTTT
CASTKQGAGTGELFF
>TRBJ1-2|TRBV7-2|-|few
TGTGCCAGCAGCTTAGTTAGCCAGCCAGGAGGAAACTATGGCTACACCTTC
CASSLVSQPGGNYGYTF
>TRBJ1-2|TRBV20-1|-|-
TGCAGTGCTAGAGATTCGGGGCTCAATGGCTACACCTTC
CSARDSGLNGYTF
>TRBJ2-5|TRBV19|TRBD2|few
TGTGCCAGTAGTACGGCGGGGGGCCCCCAAGAGACCCAGTACTTC
CASSTAGGPQETQYF
>TRBJ1-3|TRBV7-3|-|-
TGCGCCAGCAGCCCGCTACCAGGTGCTGGAAACACCATATATTTT
CASSPLPGAGNTIYF
>TRBJ1-1|TRBV7-9|TRBD1|-
TGTGCCAGCAGCCCAAGGGTCGAATACAGGGGCATGAACACTGAAGCTTTCTTT
CASSPRVEYRGMNTEAFF
>TRBJ2-2|TRBV19|-|once
TGTGCCAGTAGGGACAACAGGAACACCGGGGAGCCGTTTTTT
CASRDNRNTGEPFF
>TRBJ2-2|TRBV7-9|-|few
TGCGCCAGCAGCCAAGTCTCCGGGTGGGAGCTGTTTTTT
CASSQVSGWELFF
>TRBJ2-7|TRBV29-1|-|-
TGCAGCGTTGAACCACTGACCCAGGGGTTGGCCTACGAGCAGTACTTC
CSVEPLTQGLAYEQYF
>TRBJ1-1|TRBV28|-|few
TGTGCCAGCAGCATCAGAACTGAAGCTTTCTTT
CASSIRTEAFF
>TRBJ2-7|TRBV10-3|-|many
TGTGCCATCAGTGATACCTACAGGGGAGGCTACGAGCAGTACTTC
CAISDTYRGGYEQYF
>TRBJ2-5|TRBV7-2|-|many
TGTGCCAGCAGCTCCAGGGTACAAGAGACCCAGTACTTC
CASSSRVQETQYF
>TRBJ1-3|TRBV6-6|-|-
TGTGCCAGCAGTGTCAATAAAAACTCTGGAAACACCATATATTTT
CASSVNKNSGNTIYF
>TRBJ1-1|TRBV7-3|-|few
TGTGCCAGCAGCCCGCAACAGATAAACACTGAAGCTTTCTTT
CASSPQQINTEAFF
>TRBJ1-2|TRBV15|-|-
TGTGCCACCAGCAGACCGGCCGGGGGGGACTATGGCTACACCTTC
CATSRPAGGDYGYTF
>TRBJ1-5|TRBV24-1|-|many
TGTGCCACCAGTGATTCCTCAAATCAGCCCCAGCATTTT
CATSDSSNQPQHF
>TRBJ1-1|TRBV3-1|-|-
TGTGCCAGCAGCCAAGGATCAGGCCTCGGCACTGAAGCTTTCTTT
CASSQGSGLGTEAFF
>TRBJ2-7|TRBV7-9|TRBD1|-
TGTGCCAGCAGCCCGCTCCGGACAGGGGCTCTCTACGAGCAGTACTTC
CASSPLRTGALYEQYF
>TRBJ2-7|TRBV15|TRBD2|many
TGTGCCACCAGCAGAGATAAAGCGGGAGCTGGCGAGCAGTACTTC
CATSRDKAGAGEQYF
>TRBJ2-6|TRBV5-1|-|-
TGCGCCAGCAGCTTGGAGGGCAGAGGGGTCGCTGGGGCCAACGTCCTGACTTTC
CASSLEGRGVAGANVLTF
>TRBJ1-2|TRBV20-1|TRBD1|many
TGCAGTGCTGAAGGACAGGTCTATGGCTACACCTTC
CSAEGQVYGYTF
>TRBJ2-5|TRBV20-1|TRBD2|few
TGCAGTGCTAGAGTGGTAGCGGGGGGGCCATTCGGGTCCCAAGAGACCCAGTACTTC
CSARVVAGGPFGSQETQYF
>TRBJ2-5|TRBV7-8|TRBD1|once
TGTGCCAGCAGCTTATGGACAGGGGACTTCCAAGAGACCCAGTACTTC
CASSLWTGDFQETQYF